This entry concerns a single T cell receptor (beta chain). Using immunoSEQ multiplex PCR, the repertoire was profiled, and TCRdb retains in-frame clones only, with some absent. The repertoire holds tens of thousands of clones, about nine tenths seen once, with approximately 11% in the top ten. The CDR3 is made up of 15 amino acids. V gave up 0 bases and J gave up 1 base, with 8 bases separating them. Germline V lookup: CDR1 MGHRA, CDR2 YSYEKL. This entry comes from a study of OX40 agonist ivuxolimab in advanced cancers. The clonotype comes from an adult with an advanced solid tumor such as melanoma, head and neck, liver or kidney cancer. J is TRBJ2-3 and V is TRBV4-1; D is ambiguous. The specimen was CD4+ or CD8+ T cells sorted from blood, collected in a trial of the OX40 agonist ivuxolimab. The CDR3 region is CASSQDPWGTDTQYF. In nucleotides, the CDR3 is TGCGCCAGCAGCCAAGACCCGTGGGGCACAGATACGCAGTATTTT.